The sequence of this T cell receptor beta chain was determined in a study of shared clonotypes between healthy human individuals. All the donors were Caucasian adults who lived in Nashville, Tennessee. The CDR3 length is 15 residues. The germline V gene encodes CDR1 MDHEN and CDR2 SYDVKM. V gave up 7 bases and J gave up 1 base; unmatched junction bases: 3. The table came from immunoSEQ multiplex PCR; TCRdb's copy has only in-frame clones and leaves some out. The data hold approximately 340,000 clones, with about 73% observed a single time. The sequence was collected from a man between 25 and 39 years old in good health. Material: memory CD4+ T cells sorted from blood. Documented subset: CD45RA-negative fraction. The gene calls are TRBV28 and TRBJ2-6; TRBD2 agrees at 8 bases. The CDR3 sequence: CASTLAGSGANVLTF. CDR3 nucleotides: TGTGCCAGCACCTTAGCGGGGTCTGGGGCCAACGTCCTGACTTTC. Together with reference TRBV28 and TRBJ2-6, the CDR3 gives the full variable domain: DVKVTQSSRYLVKRTGEKVFLECVQDMDHENMFWYRQDPGLGLRLIYFSYDVKMKEKGDIPEGYSVSREKKERFSLILESASTNQTSMYLCASTLAGSGANVLTFGAGSRLTVL.